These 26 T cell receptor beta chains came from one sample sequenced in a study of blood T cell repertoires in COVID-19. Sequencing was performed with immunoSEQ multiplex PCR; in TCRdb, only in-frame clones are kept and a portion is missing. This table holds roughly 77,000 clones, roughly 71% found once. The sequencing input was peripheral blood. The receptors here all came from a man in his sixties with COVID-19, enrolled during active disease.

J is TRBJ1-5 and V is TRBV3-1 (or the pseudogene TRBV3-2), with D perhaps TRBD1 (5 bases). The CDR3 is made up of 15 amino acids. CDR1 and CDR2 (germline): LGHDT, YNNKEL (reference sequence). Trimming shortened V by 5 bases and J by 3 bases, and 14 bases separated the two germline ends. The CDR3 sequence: CASSSRDRFNQPQHF. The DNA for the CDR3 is TGTGCCAGCAGCTCGCGTGACAGATTCAATCAGCCCCAGCATTTT.

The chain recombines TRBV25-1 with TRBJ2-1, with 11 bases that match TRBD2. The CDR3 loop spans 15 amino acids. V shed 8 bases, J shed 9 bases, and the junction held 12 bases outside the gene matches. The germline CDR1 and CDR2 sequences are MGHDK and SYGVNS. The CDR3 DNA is TGTGCCAGCGGGGAGGCTAGCGGGAGGCTGGGTGAGCAGTTCTTC. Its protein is CASGEASGRLGEQFF.

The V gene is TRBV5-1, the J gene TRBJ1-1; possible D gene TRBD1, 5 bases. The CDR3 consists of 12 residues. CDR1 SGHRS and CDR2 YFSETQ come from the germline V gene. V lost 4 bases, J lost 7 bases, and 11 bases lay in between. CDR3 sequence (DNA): TGCGCCAGCAGCGGGACTCGCTTTGAAGCTTTCTTT. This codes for CASSGTRFEAFF.

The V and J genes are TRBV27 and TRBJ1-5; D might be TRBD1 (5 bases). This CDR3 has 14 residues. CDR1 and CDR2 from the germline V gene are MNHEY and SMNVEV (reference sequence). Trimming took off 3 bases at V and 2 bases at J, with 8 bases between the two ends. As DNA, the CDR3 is TGTGCCAGCAGTTTGGGGGGGGGCAATCAGCCCCAGCATTTT. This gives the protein CASSLGGGNQPQHF.

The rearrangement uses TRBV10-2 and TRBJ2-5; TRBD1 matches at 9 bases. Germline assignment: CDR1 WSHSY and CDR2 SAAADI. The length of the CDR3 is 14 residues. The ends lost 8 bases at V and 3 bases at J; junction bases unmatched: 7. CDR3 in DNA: TGCGCCAGCGCTAGGGACAGGGCCAAAGAGACCCAGTACTTC. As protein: CASARDRAKETQYF.

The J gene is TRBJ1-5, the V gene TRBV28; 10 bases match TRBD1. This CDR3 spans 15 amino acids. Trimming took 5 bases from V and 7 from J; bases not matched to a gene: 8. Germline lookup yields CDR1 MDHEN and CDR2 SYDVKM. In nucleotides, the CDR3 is TGTGCCAGCAGTCGGACAGGGGGATTCAGACAGCCCCAGCATTTT. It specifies CASSRTGGFRQPQHF.

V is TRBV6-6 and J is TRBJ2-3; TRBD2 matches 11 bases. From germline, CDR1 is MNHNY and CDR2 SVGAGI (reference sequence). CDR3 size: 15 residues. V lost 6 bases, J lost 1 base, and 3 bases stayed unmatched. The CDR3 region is CASSQTSGGTDTQYF. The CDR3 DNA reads TGTGCCAGCAGCCAGACTAGCGGGGGCACAGATACGCAGTATTTT.

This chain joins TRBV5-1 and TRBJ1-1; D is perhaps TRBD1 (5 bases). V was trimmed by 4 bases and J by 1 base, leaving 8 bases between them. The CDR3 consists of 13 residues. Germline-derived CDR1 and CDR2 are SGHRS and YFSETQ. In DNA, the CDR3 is TGCGCCAGCAGCAATACAGGGAACACTGAAGCTTTCTTT. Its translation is CASSNTGNTEAFF.

The CDR3 coding sequence is TGTGCCAGCAGCTTTGGCGGGGGAGGCCAAGAGACCCAGTACTTC. Amino acids: CASSFGGGGQETQYF. The V and J genes are TRBV7-3 and TRBJ2-5; 7 bases align to TRBD2. Germline CDR1 is SGHTA and CDR2 is FQGTGA. The CDR3 contains 15 residues. Trimming took 3 bases from V and 1 from J; bases not matched to a gene: 5.

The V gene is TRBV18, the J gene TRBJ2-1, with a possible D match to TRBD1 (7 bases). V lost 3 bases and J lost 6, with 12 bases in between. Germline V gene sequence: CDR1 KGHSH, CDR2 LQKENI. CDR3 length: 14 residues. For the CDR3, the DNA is TGTGCCAGCTCACCCCAGGGGGGCGCCAATGAGCAGTTCTTC. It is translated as CASSPQGGANEQFF.

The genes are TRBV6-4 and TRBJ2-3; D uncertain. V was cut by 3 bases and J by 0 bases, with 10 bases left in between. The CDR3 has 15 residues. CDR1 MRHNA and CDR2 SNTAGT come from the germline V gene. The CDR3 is CASSEQHRSTDTQYF. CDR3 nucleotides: TGTGCCAGCAGTGAACAGCACCGTAGCACAGATACGCAGTATTTT.

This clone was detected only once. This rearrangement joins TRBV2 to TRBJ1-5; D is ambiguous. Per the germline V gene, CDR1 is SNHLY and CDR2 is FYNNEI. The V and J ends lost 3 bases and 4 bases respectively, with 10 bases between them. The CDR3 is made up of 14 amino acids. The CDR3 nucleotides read TGTGCCAGCAGTGACCCTGAGAGTAATCAGCCCCAGCATTTT. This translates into CASSDPESNQPQHF.

In DNA form, the CDR3 reads TGTGCCAGCAGTTACTCACCAGGGGTTGGTACGCAGTATTTT. It specifies CASSYSPGVGTQYF. V usage is TRBV6-5 and J usage is TRBJ2-3, with D possibly TRBD1 on 6 matching bases. Trimming took 0 bases from V and 8 from J, leaving 12 bases between them. Looked up from germline, CDR1 is MNHEY and CDR2 is SVGAGI. This CDR3 spans 14 amino acids.

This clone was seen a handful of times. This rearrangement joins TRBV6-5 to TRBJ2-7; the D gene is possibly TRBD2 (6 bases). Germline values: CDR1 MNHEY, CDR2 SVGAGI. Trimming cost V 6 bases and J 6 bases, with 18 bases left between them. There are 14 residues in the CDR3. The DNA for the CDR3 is TGTGCCAGCAGACGGGACTCCCAAGGCCCCGAGCAGTACTTC. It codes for CASRRDSQGPEQYF.

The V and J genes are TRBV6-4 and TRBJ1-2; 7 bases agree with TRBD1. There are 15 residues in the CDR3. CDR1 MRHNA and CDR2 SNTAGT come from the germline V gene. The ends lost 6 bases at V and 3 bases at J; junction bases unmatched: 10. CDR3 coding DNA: TGTGCCAGCAGCTTGACAGGGACAACGGACTATGGCTACACCTTC. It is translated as CASSLTGTTDYGYTF.

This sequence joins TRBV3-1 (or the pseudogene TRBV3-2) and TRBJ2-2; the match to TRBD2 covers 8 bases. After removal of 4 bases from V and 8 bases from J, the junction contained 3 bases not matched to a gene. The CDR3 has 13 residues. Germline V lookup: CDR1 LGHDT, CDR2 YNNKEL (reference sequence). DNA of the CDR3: TGTGCCAGCAGCCCACTAGCGGTTGGGGAGCTGTTTTTT. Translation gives CASSPLAVGELFF.

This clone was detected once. The chain's CDR3 is CATSTKQGPEQYF. The CDR3 DNA is TGTGCCACCAGCACGAAACAGGGGCCCGAGCAGTACTTC. V usage is TRBV15 and J usage is TRBJ2-7, with TRBD1 matching over 7 bases. The CDR3 spans 13 residues. Germline V CDR1 and CDR2: LNHNV, YYDKDF (reference sequence). The ends lost 4 bases at V and 6 bases at J; junction bases unmatched: 6.

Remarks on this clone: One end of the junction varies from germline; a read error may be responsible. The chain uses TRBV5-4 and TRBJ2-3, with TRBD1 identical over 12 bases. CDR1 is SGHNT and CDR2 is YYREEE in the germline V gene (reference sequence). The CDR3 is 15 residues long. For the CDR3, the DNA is TGTGCCAGCAGTTTGGGACAGGGGGCGAGGGATACGCAGTATTTT. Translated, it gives CASSLGQGARDTQYF.

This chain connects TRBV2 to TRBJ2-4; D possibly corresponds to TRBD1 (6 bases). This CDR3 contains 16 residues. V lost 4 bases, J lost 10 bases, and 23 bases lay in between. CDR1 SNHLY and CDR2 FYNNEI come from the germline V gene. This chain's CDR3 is CASSGPQDSFKGIQYF. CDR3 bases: TGTGCCAGCAGTGGCCCCCAGGACAGCTTCAAGGGGATTCAGTACTTC. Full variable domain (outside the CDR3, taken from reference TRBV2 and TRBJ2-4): EPEVTQTPSHQVTQMGQEVILRCVPISNHLYFYWYRQILGQKVEFLVSFYNNEISEKSEIFDDQFSVERPDGSNFTLKIRSTKLEDSAMYFCASSGPQDSFKGIQYFGAGTRLSVL.

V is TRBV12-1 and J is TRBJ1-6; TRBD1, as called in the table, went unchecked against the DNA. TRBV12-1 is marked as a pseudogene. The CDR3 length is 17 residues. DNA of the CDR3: TGTGCCAGCAGCTCTGGGCCTGACCTGAAGTATAATTCACCCCTCCACTTT. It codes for CASSSGPDLKYNSPLHF.

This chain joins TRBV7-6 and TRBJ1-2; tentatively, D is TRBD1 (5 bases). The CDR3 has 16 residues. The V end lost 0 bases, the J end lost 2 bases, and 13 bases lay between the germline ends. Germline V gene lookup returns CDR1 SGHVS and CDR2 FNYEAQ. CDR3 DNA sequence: TGTGCCAGCAGCTTAGCGCTTGGGGGGTACAACTATGGCTACACCTTC. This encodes CASSLALGGYNYGYTF.

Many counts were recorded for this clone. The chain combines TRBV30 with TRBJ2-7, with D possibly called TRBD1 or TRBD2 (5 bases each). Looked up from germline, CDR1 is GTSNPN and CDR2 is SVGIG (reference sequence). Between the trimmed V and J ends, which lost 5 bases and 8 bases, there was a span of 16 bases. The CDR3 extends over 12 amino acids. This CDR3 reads CAWEGLPGKQYF. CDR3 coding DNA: TGTGCCTGGGAGGGGCTACCAGGGAAGCAGTACTTC. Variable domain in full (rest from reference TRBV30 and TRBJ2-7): SQTIHQWPATLVQPVGSPLSLECTVEGTSNPNLYWYRQAAGRGLQLLFYSVGIGQISSEVPQNLSASRPQDRQFILSSKKLLLSDSGFYLCAWEGLPGKQYFGPGTRLTVT.

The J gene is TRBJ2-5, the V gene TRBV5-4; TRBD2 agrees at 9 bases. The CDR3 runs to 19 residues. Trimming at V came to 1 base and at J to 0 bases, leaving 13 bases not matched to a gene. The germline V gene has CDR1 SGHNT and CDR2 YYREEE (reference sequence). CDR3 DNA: TGTGCCAGCAGCTTGATACTAGCGGGTGTGAACCCGTACCAAGAGACCCAGTACTTC. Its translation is CASSLILAGVNPYQETQYF.

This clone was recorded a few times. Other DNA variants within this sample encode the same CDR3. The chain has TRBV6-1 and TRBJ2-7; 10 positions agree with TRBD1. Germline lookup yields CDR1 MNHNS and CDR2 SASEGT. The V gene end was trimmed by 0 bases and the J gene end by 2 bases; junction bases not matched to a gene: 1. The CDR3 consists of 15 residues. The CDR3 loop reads CASSEAGTGAYEQYF. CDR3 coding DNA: TGTGCCAGCAGTGAAGCCGGGACAGGGGCCTACGAGCAGTACTTC.

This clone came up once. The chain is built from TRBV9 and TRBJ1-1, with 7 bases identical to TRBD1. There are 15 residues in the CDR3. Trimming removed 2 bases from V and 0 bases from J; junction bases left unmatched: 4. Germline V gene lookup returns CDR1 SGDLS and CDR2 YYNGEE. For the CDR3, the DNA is TGTGCCAGCAGCGTCAAGGGACAGTTGAACACTGAAGCTTTCTTT. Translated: CASSVKGQLNTEAFF.

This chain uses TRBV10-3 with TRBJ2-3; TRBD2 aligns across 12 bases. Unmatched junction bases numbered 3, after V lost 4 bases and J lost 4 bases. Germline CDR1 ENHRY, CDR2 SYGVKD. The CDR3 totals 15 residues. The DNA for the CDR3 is TGTGCCATCAGTGGTCTAGCGGGAGGGTCAGATACGCAGTATTTT. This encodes CAISGLAGGSDTQYF.